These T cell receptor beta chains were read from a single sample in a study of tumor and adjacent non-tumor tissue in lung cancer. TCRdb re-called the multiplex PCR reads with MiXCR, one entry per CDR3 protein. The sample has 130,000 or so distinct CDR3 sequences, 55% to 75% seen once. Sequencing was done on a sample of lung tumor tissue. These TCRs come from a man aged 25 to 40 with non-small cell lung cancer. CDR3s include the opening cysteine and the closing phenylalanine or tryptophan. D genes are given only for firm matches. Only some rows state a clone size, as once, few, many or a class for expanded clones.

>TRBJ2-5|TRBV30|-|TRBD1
TGTGCCTGGAACCTAGGACTCAGGGGGATGGCGGACCAGTACTTC
CAWNLGLRGMADQYF
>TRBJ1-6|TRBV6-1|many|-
TGTGCCAGCAGTGAAGCGTCGGCAGGGGCTTCACCCCTCCACTTT
CASSEASAGASPLHF
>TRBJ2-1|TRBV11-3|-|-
TGTGCCAGCAGCTTAGTCCCTGACAAACAGTTCTTC
CASSLVPDKQFF
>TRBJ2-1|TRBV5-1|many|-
TGCGCCAGCAGCTTAACTAGCCTATTGCTAAATGAGCAGTTCTTC
CASSLTSLLLNEQFF
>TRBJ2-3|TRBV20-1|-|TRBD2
TGCAGTGCTACAGATAGACTAGCGTGCCTGTATTTT
CSATDRLACLYF
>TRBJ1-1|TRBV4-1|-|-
TGCGCCAGCAGCCAAGCCCAATCGACGGGTGGCACTGAAGCTTTCTTT
CASSQAQSTGGTEAFF
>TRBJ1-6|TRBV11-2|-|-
TGTGCCAGTAGCTTCCAGGGAACGTCCCCCCTCCACTTT
CASSFQGTSPLHF
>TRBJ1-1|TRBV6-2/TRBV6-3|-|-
TGTGCCAACTCCCTGACCGCGAACACTGAAGCTTTCTTT
CANSLTANTEAFF
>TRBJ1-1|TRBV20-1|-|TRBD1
TGCAGTACCATTGACAGGGGCACAGAAGCTTTCTTT
CSTIDRGTEAFF
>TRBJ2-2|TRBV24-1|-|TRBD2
TGTGTCACCAGTGATTCAGCGGGAGGAGCCCCCGGGGAGCTGTTTTTT
CVTSDSAGGAPGELFF
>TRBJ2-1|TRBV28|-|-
TGTGCCATCAGTTCCCCTATAGCGGAGAAGAGCTCCTACAATGAGCAGTTTTTC
CAISSPIAEKSSYNEQFF
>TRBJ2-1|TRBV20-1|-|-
TGCAGTCCTGGAGACACAGCGTATAATGAGCAGTTCTTC
CSPGDTAYNEQFF
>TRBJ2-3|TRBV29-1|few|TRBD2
TGCATCACCGCGAAGCGGGAGATGGGCACAGATACGCAGTATTTT
CITAKREMGTDTQYF
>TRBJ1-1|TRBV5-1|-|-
TGCGCCAGCAGCTTGACTGGGCGGTTCGAAGACGAAGCTCTCTTT
CASSLTGRFEDEALF
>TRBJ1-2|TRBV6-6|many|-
TGTGCCAGCAGAGGTCTGGGATGGGAGGGCTACACCTTC
CASRGLGWEGYTF
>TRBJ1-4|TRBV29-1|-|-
TGCAACGTTGAAGTTACCGAGGATTCTGATGAAAAACTGTTTTTT
CNVEVTEDSDEKLFF